This entry lists 17 T cell receptor beta chains sequenced from one sample in a study of T-cell reconstitution after alpha-beta-depleted transplantation in children. This sample's TCRbeta library carried unique molecular identifier barcodes. TCRdb reanalysed the PCR reads using MiXCR and keeps one entry per CDR3 protein. The profile shows 480,000 or so distinct CDR3 sequences, 10% of them singletons. The sample consisted of PBMCs, taken before TCRalphabeta/CD19-depleted stem cell transplant. Receptor source: a child aged 2 to 10 with inherited bone marrow failure, due to receive a stem cell transplant.

This clonotype was seen repeatedly, ten times or more. The gene calls are TRBV27 and TRBJ2-7; D is ambiguous. Trimming stripped 2 bases from V and 0 bases from J, with 11 bases between. The germline gives CDR1 MNHEY, CDR2 SMNVEV (reference sequence). CDR3 length: 15 residues. The CDR3 reads CASSLTFGDSYEQYF. CDR3 nucleotide sequence: TGTGCCAGCAGTTTAACCTTTGGGGACTCCTACGAGCAGTACTTC.

This chain uses TRBV28 with TRBJ2-2, with 9 bases matching TRBD1. The length of the CDR3 is 15 residues. Germline-derived CDR1 and CDR2 are MDHEN and SYDVKM. V lost 5 bases to trimming and J lost 6 bases; unmatched junction nucleotides: 7. CDR3 bases: TGTGCCAGCAGTCCTGGGACAGGGCTGGCCGGGGAGCTGTTTTTT. Protein product: CASSPGTGLAGELFF. The whole variable domain, filled in from reference TRBV28 and TRBJ2-2, reads DVKVTQSSRYLVKRTGEKVFLECVQDMDHENMFWYRQDPGLGLRLIYFSYDVKMKEKGDIPEGYSVSREKKERFSLILESASTNQTSMYLCASSPGTGLAGELFFGEGSRLTVL.

The genes are TRBV4-3 and TRBJ2-7, with no clear D. Germline V gives CDR1 LGHNA, CDR2 YSLEER. Deletions cut 6 bases from V and 3 bases from J, with 12 bases between. The CDR3 has 13 amino acids. CDR3 sequence: CASSPGRIYEQYF. The CDR3, as DNA: TGCGCCAGCAGTCCCGGACGGATCTACGAGCAGTACTTC.

This clonotype was detected ten times or more. This chain joins TRBV12-3 or TRBV12-4 and TRBJ1-3; no definite D call. V lost 10 bases, J lost 0 bases, and 13 bases lay in between. This CDR3 spans 14 amino acids. The DNA for the CDR3 is TGTGCCACCTCCCCGGTCCTCTCTGGAAACACCATATATTTT. Encoded protein: CATSPVLSGNTIYF.

The chain recombines TRBV28 with TRBJ1-1, with D possibly being TRBD1 (6 bases). The V end lost 3 bases, the J end lost 7 bases, and 15 bases lay between the germline ends. The CDR3 runs to 14 residues. Per germline, CDR1 MDHEN and CDR2 SYDVKM. Written as DNA, the CDR3 is TGTGCCAGCAGTTTTCGGGGGCCGCTAAATGAAGCTTTCTTT. It translates to CASSFRGPLNEAFF.

This clonotype was seen repeatedly, ten times or more. The gene calls are TRBV4-3 and TRBJ2-1; 11 nucleotides line up with TRBD2. CDR3 length: 20 residues. Germline-derived CDR1 and CDR2 are LGHNA and YSLEER. The V and J ends lost 1 base and 4 bases, in that order; junction bases with no gene match: 15. The CDR3 DNA sequence: TGCGCCAGCAGCCAAGGGATCGGACGGCTAGCGGGAGGAGAATACAATGAGCAGTTCTTC. It specifies CASSQGIGRLAGGEYNEQFF.

As to this clonotype: This may stem from a read error, because a much larger clone lies one nucleotide away. The chain combines TRBV20-1 with TRBJ2-1; D may be TRBD2 (5 bases). This CDR3 comprises 14 residues. Trimming cost V 7 bases and J 6 bases, with 19 bases left between them. Germline lookup yields CDR1 DFQATT and CDR2 SNEGSKA (reference sequence). CDR3 sequence (DNA): TGCAGTGGTCCCTCCGACGAGGGTTTCAATGAGCAGTTCTTC. Translation: CSGPSDEGFNEQFF.

This rearrangement joins TRBV3-1 to TRBJ2-1; 7 bases align to TRBD2. J gave up 7 bases and V 1 base, and 1 base lay outside the gene matches. The CDR3 has 13 amino acids. CDR1 is LGHDT, CDR2 YNNKEL, per germline (reference sequence). For the CDR3, the DNA is TGTGCCAGCAGCCAAGCCGGGGGGAATGAGCAGTTCTTC. Its translation: CASSQAGGNEQFF.

This clonotype has at least ten counts. The J gene is TRBJ1-5, the V gene TRBV10-3, with D unresolved. The V and J ends lost 8 bases and 0 bases respectively, with 8 bases between them. This CDR3 has 13 residues. The V gene's germline CDR1 is ENHRY and CDR2 SYGVKD. The CDR3 DNA reads as TGTGCCATCGGGGTAAATAGCAATCAGCCCCAGCATTTT. Protein sequence: CAIGVNSNQPQHF.

This clonotype has a count of ten or more. The chain combines TRBV6-6 with TRBJ1-3, with D unclear. The CDR3 spans 12 residues. Trimming removed 2 bases at V and 9 bases at J, with 8 bases between. CDR1 and CDR2 (germline): MNHNY, SVGAGI (reference sequence). Written as DNA, the CDR3 is TGTGCCAGCAGTTACCGGGAGGGCACCATATATTTT. It specifies CASSYREGTIYF.

This clonotype was counted ten times or more. The chain is built from TRBV7-2 and TRBJ1-1; 7 positions agree with TRBD1. The trim removed 2 bases at V and 0 bases at J, leaving 6 bases unmatched. Germline-derived CDR1 and CDR2 are SGHTA and FQGNSA. This CDR3 is built from 16 residues. In nucleotides, the CDR3 is TGTGCCAGCAGCTTACGGACAGGTTGGATGAACACTGAAGCTTTCTTT. Translation gives CASSLRTGWMNTEAFF.

About this clonotype: A much larger clone lies a single base off, so this may be a read error. As the CDR3 is not closed by the conserved phenylalanine or tryptophan, this likely results from a read error. V gene TRBV20-1 combines with J gene TRBJ2-7; 9 bases fit TRBD1. Per the germline V gene, CDR1 is DFQATT and CDR2 is SNEGSKA (reference sequence). The V and J ends lost 0 bases and 2 bases, in that order; junction bases with no gene match: 5. The CDR3 contains 15 residues. CDR3 protein: CSAREGQGLAYEQYL. DNA for the CDR3: TGCAGTGCTAGAGAGGGACAGGGTTTGGCCTACGAGCAGTACTTA.

This clonotype was detected ten times or more. The chain is built from TRBV9 and TRBJ2-7, with D tentatively TRBD2 (5 bases). The V gene lost 0 bases and the J gene lost 3 bases, with 16 bases spanning the gap. The CDR3 runs to 16 residues. Germline assignment: CDR1 SGDLS and CDR2 YYNGEE. The CDR3 spells CASSVAPVSVLYEQYF. CDR3 in DNA: TGTGCCAGCAGCGTAGCCCCCGTTAGCGTCCTCTACGAGCAGTACTTC. The variable domain in full, with the rest retrieved from reference TRBV9 and TRBJ2-7, is DSGVTQTPKHLITATGQRVTLRCSPRSGDLSVYWYQQSLDQGLQFLIQYYNGEERAKGNILERFSAQQFPDLHSELNLSSLELGDSALYFCASSVAPVSVLYEQYFGPGTRLTVT.

This clonotype was detected many times. The chain combines TRBV7-9 with TRBJ2-7; 7 bases match TRBD1. Germline values: CDR1 SEHNR, CDR2 FQNEAQ (reference sequence). V gave up 5 bases and J gave up 0 bases; unmatched junction bases: 7. The CDR3 runs 15 residues. The CDR3 nucleotides read TGTGCCAGCAGCCTCCGGGACAGTCCCTCCTACGAGCAGTACTTC. Protein sequence: CASSLRDSPSYEQYF.

The sample holds many counts of this clonotype. This sequence joins TRBV6-1 and TRBJ2-3, with D possibly being TRBD1 (5 bases). CDR3 length: 13 amino acids. Trimming left V 5 bases short and J 1 base short, with 7 bases between. Germline values: CDR1 MNHNS, CDR2 SASEGT. The CDR3 coding sequence is TGTGCCAGCAGTACACAGGGCACAGATACGCAGTATTTT. Encoded protein: CASSTQGTDTQYF.

Notes on this clonotype: This may stem from a read error, because a much larger clone lies one nucleotide away. The rearrangement joins TRBV5-6 to TRBJ2-5; D ambiguous. Deletions cut 4 bases from V and 1 base from J, with 11 bases between. This CDR3 contains 14 residues. CDR1 is SGHDT and CDR2 is YYEEEE in the germline V gene. CDR3 in DNA: TGTGCCAGCAGCCTGGGAATACTCCAAGAGACCCAGTACTTC. This encodes CASSLGILQETQYF.

This clonotype has at least ten counts. V is TRBV4-2 and J is TRBJ1-2, with TRBD1 as a possible D gene (6 bases). V was pared by 4 bases and J by 4 bases, with 25 bases between. The CDR3 is 18 residues long. Germline V gene lookup returns CDR1 LGHNA and CDR2 YNFKEQ. CDR3 amino acids: CASSPHYLGAGRSYGYTF. The CDR3 DNA follows: TGTGCCAGCAGCCCCCATTATCTGGGGGCGGGTCGAAGCTATGGCTACACCTTC.